Listed here is a single T cell receptor beta chain. The germline V gene has CDR1 MDHEN and CDR2 SYDVKM. Trimming stripped 3 bases from V and 4 bases from J, with 15 bases between. There are 16 residues in the CDR3. The repertoire was sequenced with immunoSEQ multiplex PCR; TCRdb's copy has only in-frame clones and lacks some. The sample includes hundreds of thousands of clones, approximately 80% of them seen just once. The data stem from a study of shared T cell receptors in the human thymus. These data were also filed under a second study, of human thymus T cells. That source notes: Thymus pieces cut out during corrective heart surgery were the tissue that was used. Related reports documented highly overlapping thymic repertoires among unrelated individuals.

The chain joins TRBV28 to TRBJ1-4; D not certain. Sequences were obtained from thymocytes. This sequence originates from a boy in the first two years of life with a congenital heart defect. This CDR3 is CASSFTPIPLNEKLFF. In nucleotides, the CDR3 is TGTGCCAGCAGTTTCACCCCTATACCCCTTAATGAAAAACTGTTTTTT.